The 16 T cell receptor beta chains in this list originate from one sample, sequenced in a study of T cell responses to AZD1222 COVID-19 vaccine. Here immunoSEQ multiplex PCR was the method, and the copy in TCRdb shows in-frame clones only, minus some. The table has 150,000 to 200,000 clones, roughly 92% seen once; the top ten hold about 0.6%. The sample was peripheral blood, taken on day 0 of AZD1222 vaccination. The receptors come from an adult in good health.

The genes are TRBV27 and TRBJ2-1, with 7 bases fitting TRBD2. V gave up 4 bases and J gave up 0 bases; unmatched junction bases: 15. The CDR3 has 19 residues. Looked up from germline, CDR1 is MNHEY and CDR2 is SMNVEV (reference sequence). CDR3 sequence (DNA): TGTGCCAGCAGTTCCCCGGGCGGGGGAGGGCCGAGCTCCTACAATGAGCAGTTCTTC. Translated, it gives CASSSPGGGGPSSYNEQFF.

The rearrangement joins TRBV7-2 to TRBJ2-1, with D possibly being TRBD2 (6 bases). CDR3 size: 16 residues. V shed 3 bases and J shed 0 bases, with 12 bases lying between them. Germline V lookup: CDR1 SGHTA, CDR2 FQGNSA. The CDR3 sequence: CASSLAGLNSYNEQFF. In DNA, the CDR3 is TGTGCCAGCAGCTTGGCCGGACTAAACTCCTACAATGAGCAGTTCTTC.

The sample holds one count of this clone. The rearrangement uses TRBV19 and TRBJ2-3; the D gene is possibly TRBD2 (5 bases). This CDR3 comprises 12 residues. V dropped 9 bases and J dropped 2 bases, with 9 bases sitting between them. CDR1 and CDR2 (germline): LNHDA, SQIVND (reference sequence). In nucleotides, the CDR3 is TGTGCCAGCCGGGGATACACAGATACGCAGTATTTT. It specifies CASRGYTDTQYF.

As DNA, the CDR3 is TGTGCCATCCGCAGGGCAACTAATGAAAAACTGTTTTTT. Its protein is CAIRRATNEKLFF. The V call is TRBV10-3, the J call TRBJ1-4, with D possibly matching TRBD1 (5 bases). The CDR3 has 13 amino acids. Trimming took off 8 bases at V and 0 bases at J, with 7 bases between the two ends. Germline V lookup: CDR1 ENHRY, CDR2 SYGVKD.

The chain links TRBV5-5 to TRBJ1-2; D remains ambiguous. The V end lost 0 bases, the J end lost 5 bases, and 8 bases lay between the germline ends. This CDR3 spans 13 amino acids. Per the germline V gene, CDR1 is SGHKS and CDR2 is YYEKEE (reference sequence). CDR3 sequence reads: CASSLGPTYGYTF. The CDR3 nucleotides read TGTGCCAGCAGCTTGGGGCCAACTTATGGCTACACCTTC.

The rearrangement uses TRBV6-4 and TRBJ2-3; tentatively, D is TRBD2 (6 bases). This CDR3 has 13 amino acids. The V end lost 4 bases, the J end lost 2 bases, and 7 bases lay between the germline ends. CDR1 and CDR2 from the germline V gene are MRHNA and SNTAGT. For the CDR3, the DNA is TGTGCCAGCAGTGCGGGAGACACAGATACGCAGTATTTT. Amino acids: CASSAGDTDTQYF.

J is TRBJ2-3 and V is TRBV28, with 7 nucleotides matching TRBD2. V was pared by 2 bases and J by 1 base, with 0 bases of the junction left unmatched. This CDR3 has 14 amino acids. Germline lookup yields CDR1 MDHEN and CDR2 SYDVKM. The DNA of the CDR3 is TGTGCCAGCAGTTTACTAGCGGGCACAGATACGCAGTATTTT. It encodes CASSLLAGTDTQYF.

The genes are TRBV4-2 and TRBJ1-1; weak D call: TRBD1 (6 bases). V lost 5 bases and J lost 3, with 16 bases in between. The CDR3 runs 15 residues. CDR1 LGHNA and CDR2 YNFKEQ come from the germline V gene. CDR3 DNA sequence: TGTGCCAGCAGCGAGAGCTACAGGGTCGACACTGAAGCTTTCTTT. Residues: CASSESYRVDTEAFF.

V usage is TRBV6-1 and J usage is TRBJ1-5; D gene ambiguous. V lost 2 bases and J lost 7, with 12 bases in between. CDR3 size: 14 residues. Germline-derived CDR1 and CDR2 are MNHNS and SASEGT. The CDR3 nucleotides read TGTGCCAGCAGTGAATTGCTCGAGGGACAGCCCCAGCATTTT. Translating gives CASSELLEGQPQHF.

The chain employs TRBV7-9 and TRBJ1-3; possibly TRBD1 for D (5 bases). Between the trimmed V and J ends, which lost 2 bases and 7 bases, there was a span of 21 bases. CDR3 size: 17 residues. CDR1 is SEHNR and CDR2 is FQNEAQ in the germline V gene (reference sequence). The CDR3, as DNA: TGTGCCAGCAGCTTATATTCTGGGTTGGGGGTCCGGAACACCATATATTTT. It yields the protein CASSLYSGLGVRNTIYF.

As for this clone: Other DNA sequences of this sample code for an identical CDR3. The CDR3 nucleotides are TGCGCCAGCAGCTTGGGGTACGAGCAGTACTTC. It is translated as CASSLGYEQYF. The genes are TRBV5-1 and TRBJ2-7; unclear D gene. This CDR3 has 11 amino acids. CDR1 and CDR2 from the germline V gene are SGHRS and YFSETQ. V lost 0 bases and J lost 4, with 2 bases in between.

As DNA, the CDR3 is TGTGCCAGCAGCCGTGTTACGGATGGCTACACCTTC. It translates to CASSRVTDGYTF. The gene calls are TRBV4-2 and TRBJ1-2; D is unclear. Looked up from germline, CDR1 is LGHNA and CDR2 is YNFKEQ. V lost 4 bases and J 6 bases, leaving 9 bases between the germline ends. CDR3 length equals 12 residues.

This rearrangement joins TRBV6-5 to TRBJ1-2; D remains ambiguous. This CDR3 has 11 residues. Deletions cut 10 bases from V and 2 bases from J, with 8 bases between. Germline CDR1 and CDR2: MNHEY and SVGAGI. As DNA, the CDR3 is TGTGCCATTTTGGACAACTATGGCTACACCTTC. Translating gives CAILDNYGYTF.

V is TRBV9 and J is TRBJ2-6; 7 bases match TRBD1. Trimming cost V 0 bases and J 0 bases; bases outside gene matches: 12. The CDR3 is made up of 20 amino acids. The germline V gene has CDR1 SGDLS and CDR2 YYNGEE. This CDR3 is CASSVVGPGQASSGANVLTF. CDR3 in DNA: TGTGCCAGCAGCGTAGTAGGTCCCGGACAGGCGAGCTCTGGGGCCAACGTCCTGACTTTC.

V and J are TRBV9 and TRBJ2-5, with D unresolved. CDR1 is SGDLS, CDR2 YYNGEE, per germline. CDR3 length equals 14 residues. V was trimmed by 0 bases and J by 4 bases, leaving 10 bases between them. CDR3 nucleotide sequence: TGTGCCAGCAGCGTAGGAGTTTCGCGAGAGACCCAGTACTTC. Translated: CASSVGVSRETQYF.

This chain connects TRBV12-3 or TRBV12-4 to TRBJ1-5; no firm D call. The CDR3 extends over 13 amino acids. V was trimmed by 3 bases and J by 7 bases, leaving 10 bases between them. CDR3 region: CASSFRLEQPQHF. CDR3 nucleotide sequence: TGTGCCAGCAGTTTTAGACTCGAGCAGCCCCAGCATTTT.